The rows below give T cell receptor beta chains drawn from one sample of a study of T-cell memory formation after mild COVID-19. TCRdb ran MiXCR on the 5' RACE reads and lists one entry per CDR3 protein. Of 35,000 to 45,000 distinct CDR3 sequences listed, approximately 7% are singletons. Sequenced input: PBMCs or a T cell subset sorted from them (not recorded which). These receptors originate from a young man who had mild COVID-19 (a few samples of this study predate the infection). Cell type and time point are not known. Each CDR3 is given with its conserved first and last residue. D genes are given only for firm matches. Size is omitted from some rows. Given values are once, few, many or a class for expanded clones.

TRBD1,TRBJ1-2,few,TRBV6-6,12,TGTGCCAGCAGTGGACAGGGAGTCGGCTACACCTTC,CASSGQGVGYTF
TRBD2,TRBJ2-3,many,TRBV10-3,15,TGTGCCATCAGTGCCTTCGCGGGGGGGCCGAATACGCAGTATTTT,CAISAFAGGPNTQYF
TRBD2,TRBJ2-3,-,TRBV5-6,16,TGTGCCAGCAGCTTGTCCGGGACTAGCGACACAGATACGCAGTATTTT,CASSLSGTSDTDTQYF
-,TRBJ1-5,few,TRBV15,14,TGTGCCACCAGCAGAGAGGGGGCGCGACAGCCCCAGCATTTT,CATSREGARQPQHF
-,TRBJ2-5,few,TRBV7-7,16,TGTGCTAGCAGCTTAGGGTTACAGGGCCCTCAAGAGACCCAGTACTTC,CASSLGLQGPQETQYF
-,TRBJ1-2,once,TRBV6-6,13,TGTGCCAGCAGCGGGCGGGGGGGGAATGGCTACACCTTC,CASSGRGGNGYTF
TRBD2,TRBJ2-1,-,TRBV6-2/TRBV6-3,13,TGTGCCAGCAGTCTAGCGGGAACTTGGGGGCAGTTCTTC,CASSLAGTWGQFF
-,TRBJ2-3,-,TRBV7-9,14,TGTGCCAGCAGCTTCGGCGGGGACACAGATACGCAGTATTTT,CASSFGGDTDTQYF
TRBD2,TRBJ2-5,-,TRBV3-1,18,TGTGCCAGCAGCCAGTCCGCGGGGGGGCCGGGAGATAGAGAGACCCAGTACTTC,CASSQSAGGPGDRETQYF
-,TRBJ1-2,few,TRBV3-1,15,TGTGCCAGCAGCCGCAAGTGGAGGGGATCGGAGGGCTACACCTTC,CASSRKWRGSEGYTF
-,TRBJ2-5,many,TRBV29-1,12,TGCAGCGTTGGACAGCACCAAGAGACCCAGTACTTC,CSVGQHQETQYF
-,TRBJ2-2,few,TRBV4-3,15,TGCGCCAGCAGCCAGTGGGACACCACCACCGGGGAGCTGTTTTTT,CASSQWDTTTGELFF
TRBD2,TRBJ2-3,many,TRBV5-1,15,TGCGCCAGCAGCTTGGAGCCTAGCGGGGGAGATACGCAGTATTTT,CASSLEPSGGDTQYF
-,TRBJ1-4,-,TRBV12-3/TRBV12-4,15,TGTGCCAGCAGTTCCGGTCCTCCACCTTATGAAAAACTGTTTTTT,CASSSGPPPYEKLFF
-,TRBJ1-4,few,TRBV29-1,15,TGCAGCAACATAACGGCGGGGACGGGTAATGAAAAACTGTTTTTT,CSNITAGTGNEKLFF
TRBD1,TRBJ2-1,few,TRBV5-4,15,TGTGCCAGCAGCCGCGGACAGGGAGAAGGCAATGAGCAGTTCTTC,CASSRGQGEGNEQFF
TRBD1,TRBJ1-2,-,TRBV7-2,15,TGTGCCAGCAGTTTGGGACAGGGGGGGCCAGGCGGCTACACCTTC,CASSLGQGGPGGYTF
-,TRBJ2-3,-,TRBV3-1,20,TGTGCCAGCAGCCAAGATCTCCGAATCTCTCCGGGGCGGGGCAGAGATACGCAGTATTTT,CASSQDLRISPGRGRDTQYF
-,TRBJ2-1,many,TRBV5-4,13,TGTGCCAGCAGTGAACAGTTCAAGGATGAGCAGTTCTTC,CASSEQFKDEQFF
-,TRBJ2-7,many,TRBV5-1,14,TGCGCCAGCGCTCCCGGGACACCCCTTTACGAGCAGTACTTC,CASAPGTPLYEQYF
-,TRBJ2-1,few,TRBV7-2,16,TGTGCCAGCAGCTTAGTTTTGCACAGGCAAATTGGTGAGCAGTTCTTC,CASSLVLHRQIGEQFF
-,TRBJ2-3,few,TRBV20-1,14,TGCAGTGCTCCTCCGGGACTCCGCACAGATACGCAGTATTTT,CSAPPGLRTDTQYF
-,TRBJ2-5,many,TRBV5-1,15,TGCGCCAGCAGCTTGGACCCGGGACTTCAAGAGACCCAGTACTTC,CASSLDPGLQETQYF
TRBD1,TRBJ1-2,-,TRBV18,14,TGTGCCAGCTCACGGGACAGGGGCAGCTATGGCTACACCTTC,CASSRDRGSYGYTF
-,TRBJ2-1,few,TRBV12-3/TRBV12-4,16,TGTGCCAGCAGTTTAGCGGGAGGGGGCTCCTACAATGAGCAGTTCTTC,CASSLAGGGSYNEQFF
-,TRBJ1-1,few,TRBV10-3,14,TGTGCCATGAAGGAGGGGCTCATGAGAACTGAAGCTTTCTTT,CAMKEGLMRTEAFF
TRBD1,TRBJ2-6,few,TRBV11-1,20,TGTGCCAGCAGCCGCCGGGCAGGCCGGGACAGTCGATCTGGGGCCAACGTCCTGACTTTC,CASSRRAGRDSRSGANVLTF
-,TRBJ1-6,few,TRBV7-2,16,TGTGCCAGCAGCTTAGACACTGGGGCCCCGAATTCACCCCTCCACTTT,CASSLDTGAPNSPLHF
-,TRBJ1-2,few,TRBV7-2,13,TGTGCCAGCGGCTCAGGGATCGGCTATGGCTACACCTTC,CASGSGIGYGYTF
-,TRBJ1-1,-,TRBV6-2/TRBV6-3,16,TGTGCCAGCAGAGGCCGGGACCTCTACTTGAACACTGAAGCTTTCTTT,CASRGRDLYLNTEAFF